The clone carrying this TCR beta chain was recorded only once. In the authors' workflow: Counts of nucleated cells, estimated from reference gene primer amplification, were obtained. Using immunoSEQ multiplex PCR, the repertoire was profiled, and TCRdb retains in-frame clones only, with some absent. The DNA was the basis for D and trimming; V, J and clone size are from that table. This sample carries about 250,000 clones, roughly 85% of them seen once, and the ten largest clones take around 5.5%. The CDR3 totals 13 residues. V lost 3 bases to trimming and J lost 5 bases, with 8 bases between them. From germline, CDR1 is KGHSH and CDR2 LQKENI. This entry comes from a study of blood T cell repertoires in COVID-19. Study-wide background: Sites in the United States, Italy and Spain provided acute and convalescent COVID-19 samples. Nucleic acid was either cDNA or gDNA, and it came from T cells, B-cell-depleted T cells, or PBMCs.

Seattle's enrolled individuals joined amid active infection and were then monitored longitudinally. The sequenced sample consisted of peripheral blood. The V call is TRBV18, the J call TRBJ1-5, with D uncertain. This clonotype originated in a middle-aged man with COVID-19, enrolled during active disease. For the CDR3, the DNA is TGTGCCAGCTCACCCTTCCGAGATCAGCCCCAGCATTTT. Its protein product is CASSPFRDQPQHF.